Following are 8 T cell receptor beta chains from one sample sequenced in a study of T-cell reconstitution after alpha-beta-depleted transplantation in children. Unique molecular identifiers tagged the TCRbeta library. Each CDR3 protein is one row after TCRdb ran MiXCR on the PCR reads. The table shows 780,000 or so distinct CDR3 sequences, with under 20% occurring only once. Sequences were derived from PBMCs, mostly from graft donor cells, sampled 360 days after TCRalphabeta/CD19-depleted stem cell transplant. These receptors originate from a male patient under 18 who had a stem cell transplant for acute lymphoblastic leukemia, so the T cells may come from the graft donor.

The chain couples TRBV29-1 to TRBJ1-2; TRBD1 aligns across 10 bases. The CDR3 loop spans 17 amino acids. Per the germline V gene, CDR1 is SQVTM and CDR2 is ANQGSEA. The ends lost 5 bases at V and 8 bases at J; junction bases unmatched: 20. DNA of the CDR3: TGCAGCGTTTCCGAGCTGGCCAGACAGGGGGCAAGACGGGGCTACACCTTC. This sequence encodes CSVSELARQGARRGYTF.

The genes are TRBV12-3 or TRBV12-4 and TRBJ2-5, with 7 bases matching TRBD2. The V segment lost 2 bases and the J segment 2 bases; nucleotides outside the gene matches: 5. The CDR3 has 15 residues. CDR3 in amino acids: CASSLRLARQETQYF. The CDR3, as DNA: TGTGCCAGCAGTTTAAGACTAGCACGACAAGAGACCCAGTACTTC.

This clonotype was counted between two and nine times. J is TRBJ2-7 and V is TRBV12-3 or TRBV12-4, with no clear D. The CDR3 length is 14 residues. V lost 5 bases and J 2 bases, leaving 13 bases between the germline ends. The DNA of the CDR3 is TGTGCCAGCAGTCCGTCCGCGAACACCTACGAGCAGTACTTC. This sequence encodes CASSPSANTYEQYF.

The chain carries TRBV28 and TRBJ1-3, with 12 bases identical to TRBD1. CDR1 and CDR2 from the germline V gene are MDHEN and SYDVKM. The CDR3 consists of 17 residues. Trimming cost V 5 bases and J 7 bases; bases outside gene matches: 12. CDR3 coding DNA: TGTGCCAGCAGTCTACGGGGGACAGGGGGCCGGGGTAACACCATATATTTT. The encoded protein is CASSLRGTGGRGNTIYF.

This clonotype appeared a few times. The chain links TRBV5-1 to TRBJ2-1, with 12 bases identical to TRBD2. The length of the CDR3 is 15 residues. V shed 4 bases and J 9 bases; nucleotides not matched to a gene: 8. In germline, CDR1 is SGHRS, CDR2 YFSETQ. CDR3 region: CASSPPASGRVEQFF. In DNA, the CDR3 is TGCGCCAGCAGCCCACCGGCTAGCGGGAGGGTTGAGCAGTTCTTC.

This clonotype has only a few counts. The rearrangement joins TRBV12-3 or TRBV12-4 to TRBJ1-1; tentatively, D is TRBD1 (6 bases). The CDR3 loop spans 17 amino acids. Trimming took off 1 base at V and 1 base at J, with 16 bases between the two ends. CDR3 residues: CASSLGPLGTPNTEAFF. The CDR3 DNA follows: TGTGCCAGCAGTTTAGGCCCCCTGGGGACACCGAACACTGAAGCTTTCTTT.

J is TRBJ2-1 and V is TRBV6-2 or TRBV6-3; TRBD2 matches 14 bases. This CDR3 spans 20 amino acids. V lost 0 bases to trimming and J lost 2 bases; unmatched junction nucleotides: 9. CDR1 MNHEY and CDR2 SVGEGT come from the germline V gene. The CDR3 reads CASSYSTGTSGRAPYNEQFF. In DNA form, the CDR3 reads TGTGCCAGCAGTTACTCGACCGGGACTAGCGGGAGAGCCCCCTACAATGAGCAGTTCTTC.

The CDR3 is CASSNNGGRNQPQHF. The CDR3 DNA reads TGTGCCAGCAGCAACAATGGGGGCAGGAATCAGCCCCAGCATTTT. The chain has TRBV12-3 or TRBV12-4 and TRBJ1-5, with D perhaps matching TRBD1 (6 bases). Trimming took 6 bases from V and 4 from J, leaving 16 bases between them. CDR3 length: 15 amino acids.